This is a list of T cell receptor beta chains from one sample in a study of blood T cell repertoires in COVID-19. The data were produced by immunoSEQ multiplex PCR, yet TCRdb's version contains in-frame clones alone and is incomplete. In the table there are a few hundred thousand clones, 87% of which are singletons. What was sequenced was PBMCs or T cells enriched from blood (not recorded which). These TCRs come from a woman aged 25 to 39 who had recovered from COVID-19. The conserved cysteine and the conserved F or W are not part of the CDR3 here. The D gene is left open where the match is weak.

TRBD1	TRBV19	TRBJ1-5	ASSADRGLNQPQH
NA	TRBV5-4	TRBJ1-4	ASSLDGGRVTNEKLF
NA	TRBV30	TRBJ1-2	AWSSGVYGYT
NA	TRBV15	TRBJ2-1	ATSRGPPGDPYNEQF
TRBD2	TRBV4-1	TRBJ2-1	ASSQDGSGGADEQF
NA	TRBV7-9	TRBJ2-1	ASRTDLRRSYNEQF
NA	TRBV7-3	TRBJ2-3	ASSPLPNTDTQY
NA	TRBV13	TRBJ2-3	ASSLRRGEPDTQY
NA	TRBV5-4	TRBJ1-1	ASSFGSTEAF
NA	TRBV30	TRBJ2-7	AWSVRTASKPPYEQY
NA	TRBV2	TRBJ1-4	ASTQEVGEKLF
NA	TRBV19	TRBJ1-2	ASKENYGYT
NA	TRBV27	TRBJ1-2	ASSSLRTGGENYGYT
NA	TRBV19	TRBJ2-1	ASTRGSSYNEQF
NA	TRBV11-2	TRBJ2-5	ATAGATQETQY
TRBD1	TRBV4-1	TRBJ1-4	ASTEGGDEKLF
NA	TRBV7-9	TRBJ1-3	ASSLVGGPGNTIY
NA	TRBV13	TRBJ1-4	ASSLDGPNEKLF
TRBD1	TRBV5-1	TRBJ1-5	ASSSFPGQQPQH
NA	TRBV18	TRBJ2-2	ASSPDWAANTGELF
TRBD1	TRBV4-1	TRBJ1-1	ASSQHGQGGTEAF
NA	TRBV5-4	TRBJ1-3	ASSTSLLGGNTIY
NA	TRBV5-1	TRBJ2-1	ASSLGDSRVNEQF